Listed below are T cell receptor beta chains from one sample, sequenced in a study of blood T cell repertoires in COVID-19. Measured with immunoSEQ multiplex PCR; TCRdb has only the in-frame clones, and not every one. The data contain about 240,000 clones, approximately 86% of them singletons. Sequencing input: PBMCs or T cells enriched from blood (not recorded which). Every receptor here comes from a woman aged 40 to 55 with acute COVID-19. The CDR3 runs from the conserved cysteine through the conserved F or W. D genes are given only for firm matches. Rows give clone size only sometimes, using once, few, many, or a class for an expanded clone.

V gene,clone size,D gene,J gene,CDR3 protein,CDR3 DNA
TRBV5-1,NA,TRBD1,TRBJ2-3,CASSLEGAAGRDTQYF,TGCGCCAGCAGCTTGGAGGGGGCAGCAGGACGGGATACGCAGTATTTT
TRBV18,NA,NA,TRBJ1-2,CASSPRPEVGGYTF,TGTGCCAGCTCACCACGACCAGAGGTAGGCGGCTACACCTTC
TRBV30,NA,NA,TRBJ1-1,CAWSTLWPGQNTEAFF,TGTGCCTGGAGTACTTTATGGCCGGGACAGAACACTGAAGCTTTCTTT
TRBV19,NA,TRBD1,TRBJ1-5,CASNTQGELGNQPQHF,TGTGCCAGTAACACGCAGGGGGAATTAGGCAATCAGCCCCAGCATTTT
TRBV30,once,NA,TRBJ1-4,CAWSHPGLSNEKLFF,TGTGCCTGGAGTCACCCGGGACTCTCTAATGAAAAACTGTTTTTT
TRBV13,NA,NA,TRBJ2-1,CASSFTGDSYNEQFF,TGTGCCAGCAGCTTTACAGGAGACTCGTACAATGAGCAGTTCTTC
TRBV5-1,NA,TRBD1,TRBJ2-6,CASSLQGTGANVLTF,TGCGCCAGCAGTTTACAGGGGACTGGGGCCAACGTCCTGACTTTC
TRBV19,NA,NA,TRBJ1-5,CASSIGPYSNQPQHF,TGTGCCAGTAGTATAGGTCCTTATAGCAATCAGCCCCAGCATTTT
TRBV6-5,NA,NA,TRBJ1-3,CASSRGTGNTIYF,TGTGCCAGCAGCAGGGGTACTGGAAACACCATATATTTT
TRBV19,NA,TRBD1,TRBJ1-6,CASSPGGQGAFSYNSPLHF,TGTGCCAGTAGCCCTGGGGGACAGGGGGCATTCTCCTATAATTCACCCCTCCACTTT
TRBV27,NA,TRBD2,TRBJ2-3,CASSLVAGVYTDTQYF,TGTGCCAGCAGTTTAGTCGCGGGAGTGTACACAGATACGCAGTATTTT
TRBV24-1,NA,NA,TRBJ2-4,CATSDPPTNIQYF,TGTGCCACCAGTGACCCCCCTACGAACATTCAGTACTTC
TRBV5-1,NA,TRBD2,TRBJ2-7,CASPRTSGGYEQYF,TGCGCCAGTCCACGGACTAGCGGGGGCTACGAGCAGTACTTC
TRBV19,NA,TRBD1,TRBJ2-6,CASSGTGGSGANVLTF,TGTGCCAGTAGTGGGACAGGGGGCTCTGGGGCCAACGTCCTGACTTTC
TRBV4-2,NA,NA,TRBJ2-1,CASSQDYARREQFF,TGTGCCAGCAGCCAAGATTATGCTCGGAGGGAGCAGTTCTTC
TRBV19,NA,NA,TRBJ2-3,CASSVLFTDTQYF,TGTGCCAGTAGTGTCCTCTTCACAGATACGCAGTATTTT
TRBV2,NA,NA,TRBJ2-5,CASSEEVLLYQETQYF,TGTGCCAGCAGTGAGGAGGTTTTATTGTACCAAGAGACCCAGTACTTC
TRBV7-8,NA,NA,TRBJ2-7,CASSLDSGSYEQYF,TGTGCCAGCAGCTTGGATTCGGGCTCCTACGAGCAGTACTTC
TRBV30,once,NA,TRBJ2-2,CAWSVSPNTGELFF,TGTGCCTGGAGTGTTAGCCCGAACACCGGGGAGCTGTTTTTT
TRBV5-1,NA,TRBD1,TRBJ1-1,CASSLVGQVNTEAFF,TGCGCCAGCAGCTTGGTAGGACAGGTGAACACTGAAGCTTTCTTT
TRBV3-1/TRBV3-2,NA,NA,TRBJ2-7,CASSQVFGTFYEQYF,TGTGCCAGCAGCCAAGTCTTTGGGACTTTTTACGAGCAGTACTTC
TRBV3-1/TRBV3-2,medium-sized,NA,TRBJ2-2,CASSQRAGAGGELFF,TGTGCCAGCAGCCAAAGGGCAGGGGCGGGCGGGGAGCTGTTTTTT
TRBV27,few,NA,TRBJ2-2,CASSIYAGTPNTGELFF,TGTGCCAGCAGTATATATGCCGGGACTCCAAACACCGGGGAGCTGTTTTTT
TRBV5-1,NA,NA,TRBJ2-7,CASSLIQGSDYEQYF,TGCGCCAGCAGCTTGATCCAGGGGTCTGACTACGAGCAGTACTTC
TRBV18,NA,NA,TRBJ2-2,CASSPGADTGELFF,TGTGCCAGCTCACCCGGCGCGGACACCGGGGAGCTGTTTTTT
TRBV6-1,NA,TRBD2,TRBJ2-4,CASSEYRAGGAKNIQYF,TGTGCCAGCAGTGAATATCGAGCGGGAGGGGCCAAAAACATTCAGTACTTC
TRBV10-3,few,TRBD2,TRBJ2-7,CAISGTSGSGSYEQYF,TGTGCCATCAGTGGGACTAGCGGGAGTGGCTCCTACGAGCAGTACTTC
TRBV19,NA,NA,TRBJ1-6,CASTNREINSPLHF,TGTGCCAGTACAAACAGGGAAATCAATTCACCCCTCCACTTT
TRBV7-3,NA,TRBD2,TRBJ2-7,CASSLIQRLADYEQYF,TGTGCCAGCAGCTTAATCCAGAGACTAGCGGATTACGAGCAGTACTTC
TRBV11-2,NA,NA,TRBJ2-5,CASSLGTYQETQYF,TGTGCCAGCAGCTTAGGGACTTACCAAGAGACCCAGTACTTC
TRBV5-1,NA,NA,TRBJ1-1,CASSLNLGLNTEAFF,TGCGCCAGCAGCTTAAACCTAGGCTTGAACACTGAAGCTTTCTTT
TRBV19,NA,NA,TRBJ2-1,CASSIEGLWASVGNEQFF,TGTGCCAGTAGTATAGAGGGGTTATGGGCTAGCGTGGGCAATGAGCAGTTCTTC
TRBV13,NA,NA,TRBJ2-3,CASSSAQGSQYF,TGTGCCAGCAGCTCAGCCCAGGGGTCGCAGTATTTT
TRBV5-4,NA,TRBD2,TRBJ2-7,CASSPGTSVSYEQYF,TGTGCCAGCAGTCCCGGGACTAGCGTCTCCTACGAGCAGTACTTC
TRBV19,once,TRBD1,TRBJ1-5,CASSPPPGQNQPQHF,TGTGCCAGTAGTCCTCCCCCGGGACAGAATCAGCCCCAGCATTTT
TRBV5-1,NA,NA,TRBJ2-2,CASSLYPGGGVGELFF,TGCGCCAGCAGCTTGTATCCAGGCGGGGGCGTTGGGGAGCTGTTTTTT
TRBV5-4,NA,NA,TRBJ1-1,CASSLTFGRTTEAFF,TGTGCCAGCAGCTTGACGTTCGGTAGAACCACTGAAGCTTTCTTT
TRBV3-1/TRBV3-2,few,NA,TRBJ2-1,CASSHGLGGYNEQFF,TGTGCCAGCAGCCACGGACTGGGTGGGTACAATGAGCAGTTCTTC
TRBV2,few,TRBD2,TRBJ2-7,CASSPTSGYSYEQYF,TGTGCCAGCAGTCCGACTAGCGGTTACTCCTACGAGCAGTACTTC
TRBV19,NA,TRBD1,TRBJ1-1,CASNVQGAETEAFF,TGTGCCAGTAACGTACAGGGGGCTGAAACTGAAGCTTTCTTT
TRBV18,NA,NA,TRBJ2-5,CASSPPSRSEETQYF,TGTGCCAGCTCACCACCTAGCAGATCCGAAGAGACCCAGTACTTC
TRBV2,NA,NA,TRBJ2-2,CASAPRGSTMANTGELFF,TGTGCCAGCGCCCCAAGGGGATCTACTATGGCGAACACCGGGGAGCTGTTTTTT
TRBV12-3/TRBV12-4,NA,NA,TRBJ2-1,CASRASYNEQFF,TGTGCCAGCAGGGCTAGCTACAATGAGCAGTTCTTC
TRBV19,NA,TRBD1,TRBJ2-2,CASSRGTGGNTGELFF,TGTGCCAGTAGTAGAGGGACAGGGGGCAACACCGGGGAGCTGTTTTTT
TRBV24-1,NA,NA,TRBJ2-3,CATSDLSTDTQYF,TGTGCCACCAGTGATCTGAGCACAGATACGCAGTATTTT
TRBV28,NA,NA,TRBJ1-1,CASSLSGRNTEAFF,TGTGCCAGCAGTTTATCGGGGAGGAACACTGAAGCTTTCTTT
TRBV3-1/TRBV3-2,NA,NA,TRBJ1-1,CASSHHGQNTEAFF,TGTGCCAGCAGCCACCACGGACAGAACACTGAAGCTTTCTTT
TRBV4-1,NA,NA,TRBJ2-7,CASSQDPRGTYEQYF,TGCGCCAGCAGCCAAGATCCCCGGGGGACCTACGAGCAGTACTTC
TRBV6-1,few,TRBD1,TRBJ1-5,CASSDGYGTDSNQPQHF,TGTGCCAGCAGTGATGGCTACGGGACAGATAGCAATCAGCCCCAGCATTTT
TRBV25-1,NA,NA,TRBJ2-1,CASSEYTEQGEFF,TGTGCCAGCAGTGAATATACCGAACAGGGCGAGTTCTTC
TRBV7-6,NA,NA,TRBJ2-1,CASSLVVATANEQFF,TGTGCCAGCAGCTTAGTGGTCGCTACCGCCAATGAGCAGTTCTTC
TRBV21-1,NA,NA,TRBJ2-1,CASSFRDGTSIYSYNEQFF,TGTGCCAGCAGCTTCAGGGATGGGACTAGCATCTACTCCTACAATGAGCAGTTCTTC
TRBV7-9,few,NA,TRBJ2-1,CASSLVYREQFF,TGTGCCAGCAGCTTAGTTTATCGTGAGCAGTTCTTC
TRBV19,NA,NA,TRBJ2-3,CASSRRQKEDTQYF,TGTGCCAGTAGTAGGAGACAGAAGGAGGATACGCAGTATTTT
TRBV5-1,NA,TRBD2,TRBJ2-3,CASSLLAGSTDTQYF,TGCGCCAGCAGCTTGCTAGCGGGGAGCACAGATACGCAGTATTTT
TRBV24-1,NA,TRBD1,TRBJ2-7,CATGAGTGGFEQYF,TGTGCCACAGGAGCAGGGACAGGGGGATTCGAGCAGTACTTC
TRBV10-3,NA,TRBD2,TRBJ2-3,CATVQESTSGRAGTDTQYF,TGTGCCACAGTGCAGGAAAGTACTAGCGGGAGGGCCGGGACAGATACGCAGTATTTT
TRBV6-4,NA,TRBD1,TRBJ2-7,CASSDSIIRTGGNEQYF,TGTGCCAGCAGTGACTCGATCATACGGACAGGGGGAAACGAGCAGTACTTC
TRBV5-3,NA,NA,TRBJ2-3,CARSLSGAGTDTQYF,TGTGCCAGAAGTCTAAGCGGAGCAGGCACAGATACGCAGTATTTT
TRBV7-2,NA,NA,TRBJ1-1,CASSLNPGNTEAFF,TGTGCCAGCAGCTTAAATCCGGGGAACACTGAAGCTTTCTTT